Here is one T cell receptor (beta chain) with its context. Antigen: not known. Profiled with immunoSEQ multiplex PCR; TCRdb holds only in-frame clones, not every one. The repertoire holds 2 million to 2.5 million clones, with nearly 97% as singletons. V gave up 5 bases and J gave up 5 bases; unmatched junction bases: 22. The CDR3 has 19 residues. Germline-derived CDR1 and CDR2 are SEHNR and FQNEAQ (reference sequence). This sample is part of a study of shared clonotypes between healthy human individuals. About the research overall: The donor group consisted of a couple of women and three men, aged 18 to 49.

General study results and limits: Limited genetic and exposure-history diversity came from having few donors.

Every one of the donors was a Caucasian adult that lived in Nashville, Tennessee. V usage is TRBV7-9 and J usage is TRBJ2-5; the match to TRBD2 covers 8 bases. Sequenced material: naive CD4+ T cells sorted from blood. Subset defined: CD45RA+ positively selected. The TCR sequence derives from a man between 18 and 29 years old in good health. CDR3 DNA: TGTGCCAGCAGCCTGCCCTCCCCGGGGGGGGGCTGGTGGGTTGAGACCCAGTACTTC. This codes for CASSLPSPGGGWWVETQYF.